This T cell receptor beta chain was obtained from a study of lymphopenia after photon versus proton radiotherapy. Sequencing used immunoSEQ multiplex PCR; TCRdb keeps in-frame clones, though not all of them. The profile shows about 39,000 clones, approximately 90% of them singletons. Trimming cost V 4 bases and J 3 bases, with 17 bases left between them. From germline, CDR1 is SGHNT and CDR2 YYREEE (reference sequence). This CDR3 comprises 16 residues. The rearrangement uses TRBV5-4 and TRBJ1-5; the D gene is possibly TRBD1 (6 bases). The receptor was derived from a man between 60 and 75 years old with cholangiocarcinoma. Material: peripheral blood, obtained from a patient treated with photon-based radiotherapy. CDR3 coding DNA: TGTGCCAGCAGCCAAGACGCAGGGGCGAACAATCAGCCCCAGCATTTT. The encoded protein is CASSQDAGANNQPQHF.